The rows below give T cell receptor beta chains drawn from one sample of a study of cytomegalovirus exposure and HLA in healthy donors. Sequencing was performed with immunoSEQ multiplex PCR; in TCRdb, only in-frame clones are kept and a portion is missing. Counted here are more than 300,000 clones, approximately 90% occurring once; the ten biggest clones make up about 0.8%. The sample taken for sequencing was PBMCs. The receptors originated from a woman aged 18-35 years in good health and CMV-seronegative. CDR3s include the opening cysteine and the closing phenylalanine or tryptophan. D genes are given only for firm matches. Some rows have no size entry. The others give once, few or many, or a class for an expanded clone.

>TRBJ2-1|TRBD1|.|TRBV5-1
TGCGCCAGCAGCCCTGACAGGGTTGGGGATGAGCAGTTCTTC
CASSPDRVGDEQFF
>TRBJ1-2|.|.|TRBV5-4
TGTGCCAGCAGCTTGACAGGGTACTACACCTTC
CASSLTGYYTF
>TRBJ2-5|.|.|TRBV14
TGTGCCAGCAGCCAAAACAGGCAAGAGACCCAGTACTTC
CASSQNRQETQYF
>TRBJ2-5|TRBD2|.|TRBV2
TGTGCCAGCAGGGCGACTAGCGGTTCCCAAGAGACCCAGTACTTC
CASRATSGSQETQYF
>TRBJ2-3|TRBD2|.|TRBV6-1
TGTGCCAGCAGTGAGGCCGGACTAGCGGGCACAGATACGCAGTATTTT
CASSEAGLAGTDTQYF
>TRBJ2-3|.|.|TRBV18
TGTGCCAGCTCACCTGATCGGGGAGACACAGATACGCAGTATTTT
CASSPDRGDTDTQYF
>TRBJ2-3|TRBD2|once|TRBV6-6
TGTGCCAGCAGCCCGACTAGCGGGAGTTCAGATACGCAGTATTTT
CASSPTSGSSDTQYF
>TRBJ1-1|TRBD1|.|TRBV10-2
TGCGCCAGCAGTGAGTATCGTACGGTTACAGGGGGCACTGAAGCTTTCTTT
CASSEYRTVTGGTEAFF
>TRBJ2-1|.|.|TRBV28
TGTGCCAGCAGTTCCGCCGGGACTCCCTACAATGAGCAGTTCTTC
CASSSAGTPYNEQFF
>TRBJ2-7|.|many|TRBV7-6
TGTGCCAGCAGCTTAGGCAGGGGCAGCTCCTACGAGCAGTACTTC
CASSLGRGSSYEQYF
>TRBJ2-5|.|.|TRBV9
TGTGCCAGCAGCCCCCACAGGGGGGGGACGGGAAAATCGGAGACCCAGTACTTC
CASSPHRGGTGKSETQYF
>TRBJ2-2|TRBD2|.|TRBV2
TGTGCCAGCAGTCTGGGGATTATTTTTAGCGGGAGGAACACCGGGGAGCTGTTTTTT
CASSLGIIFSGRNTGELFF
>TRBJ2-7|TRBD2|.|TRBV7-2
TGTGCCAGCAGCTTAGCTGCTAGCGGGGTCTACGAGCAGTACTTC
CASSLAASGVYEQYF
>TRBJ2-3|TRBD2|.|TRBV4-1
TGCGCCAGCAGTAAGTTTAGCGGGAACTCAGATACGCAGTATTTT
CASSKFSGNSDTQYF
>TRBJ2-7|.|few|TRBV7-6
TGTGCCAGCAGCCTCGAGGTGGGTCGGGGCGAGCAGTACTTC
CASSLEVGRGEQYF
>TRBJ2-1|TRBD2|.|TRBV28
TGTGCCAGCAGTCTGGGACTAGCGGGAGAAGTGTACAATGAGCAGTTCTTC
CASSLGLAGEVYNEQFF
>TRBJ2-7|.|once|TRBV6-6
TGTGCCAGCGGCTGGCTGAACTACGAGCAGTACTTC
CASGWLNYEQYF
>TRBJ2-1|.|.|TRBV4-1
TGCGCCAGCAGCCAAGGGGGTCCGGGGAGCTCCTACAATGAGCAGTTCTTC
CASSQGGPGSSYNEQFF
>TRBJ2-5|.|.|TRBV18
TGTGCCAGCTCCCAACTTCAGGTAGAGACCCAGTACTTC
CASSQLQVETQYF
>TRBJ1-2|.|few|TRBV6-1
TGTGCCAGCAGTTCCCTGACAGCTAACTATGGCTACACCTTC
CASSSLTANYGYTF
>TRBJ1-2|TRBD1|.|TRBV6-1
TGTGCCAGCAGTCCGGGACAGGGGGGCGGCTATGGCTACACCTTC
CASSPGQGGGYGYTF
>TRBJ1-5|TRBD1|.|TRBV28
TGTGCCAGCAGCAGGCAGGGGGCATTCAATCAGCCCCAGCATTTT
CASSRQGAFNQPQHF
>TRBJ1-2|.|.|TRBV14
TGTGCCAGCAGCCAAGCGGAGTTTGGAGGCTACACCTTC
CASSQAEFGGYTF